This TCR beta chain was found in a study of T-cell reconstitution after alpha-beta-depleted transplantation in children. The study, taken as a whole, reports: It was surviving recipient T cells and thymic progenitors that gave some patients high TCRbeta diversity at day 60. The authors attributed T-cell counts and diversity one year after transplant mostly to newly produced T cells. Several hundred graft clones that had expanded were reportedly the source of alpha-beta T cells about two months after transplant.

The table lists this clonotype with many counts. Its antigen is not known. Trimming removed 0 bases from V and 3 bases from J, with 9 bases in between. The length of the CDR3 is 14 residues. Germline CDR1 and CDR2: SEHNR and FQNEAQ (reference sequence). Preparation of the TCRbeta library was carried out with unique molecular identifiers. TCRdb recomputed calls from the PCR reads with MiXCR, one row per CDR3 protein. The profile covers approximately 170,000 distinct CDR3 sequences, with approximately 12% appearing a single time and less than 15% taken by the ten largest. The sequence was obtained from a boy aged 2 to 9 with acute myeloid leukemia, due to receive a stem cell transplant. The sequences come from PBMCs, collected before TCRalphabeta/CD19-depleted stem cell transplant. The chain uses TRBV7-9 and TRBJ2-7, with D tentatively TRBD2 (6 bases). The CDR3 is CASSLAAGVYEQYF. CDR3 coding DNA: TGTGCCAGCAGCTTAGCAGCGGGTGTCTACGAGCAGTACTTC.